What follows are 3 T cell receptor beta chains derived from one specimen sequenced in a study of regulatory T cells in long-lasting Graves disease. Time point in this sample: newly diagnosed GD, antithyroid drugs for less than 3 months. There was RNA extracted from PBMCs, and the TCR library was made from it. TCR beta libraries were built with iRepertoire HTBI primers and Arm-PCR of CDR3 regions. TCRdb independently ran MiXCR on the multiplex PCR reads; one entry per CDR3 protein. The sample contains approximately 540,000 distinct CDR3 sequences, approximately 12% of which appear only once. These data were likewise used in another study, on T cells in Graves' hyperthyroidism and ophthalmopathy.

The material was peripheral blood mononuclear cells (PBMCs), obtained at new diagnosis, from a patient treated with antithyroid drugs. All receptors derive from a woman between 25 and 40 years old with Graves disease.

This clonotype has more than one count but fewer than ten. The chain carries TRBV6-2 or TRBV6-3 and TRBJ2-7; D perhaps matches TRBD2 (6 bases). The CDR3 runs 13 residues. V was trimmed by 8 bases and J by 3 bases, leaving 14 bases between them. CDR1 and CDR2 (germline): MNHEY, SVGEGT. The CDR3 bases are TGTGCCAGCCGTCGGAGGGCGGACTACGAGCAGTACTTC. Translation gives CASRRRADYEQYF.

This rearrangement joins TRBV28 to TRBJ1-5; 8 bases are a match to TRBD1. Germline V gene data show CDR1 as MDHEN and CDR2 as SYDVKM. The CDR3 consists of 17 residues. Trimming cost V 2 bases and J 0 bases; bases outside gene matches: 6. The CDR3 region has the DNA TGTGCCAGCAGTTTAACGGGGACAGGTTATAGCAATCAGCCCCAGCATTTT. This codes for CASSLTGTGYSNQPQHF.

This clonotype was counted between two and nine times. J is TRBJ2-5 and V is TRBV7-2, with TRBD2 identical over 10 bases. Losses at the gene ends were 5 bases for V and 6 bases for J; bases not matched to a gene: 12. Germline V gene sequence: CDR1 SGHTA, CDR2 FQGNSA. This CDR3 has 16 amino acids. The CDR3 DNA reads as TGTGCCAGCAGCCTAAGGTCTAGCGGGAGTGGGAAGACCCAGTACTTC. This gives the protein CASSLRSSGSGKTQYF.